The sequence of this TCR beta chain was determined in a study of T cell changes during pregnancy in multiple sclerosis. The CDR3 is made up of 14 amino acids. After removal of 2 bases from V and 4 bases from J, the junction contained 1 base not matched to a gene. CDR1 and CDR2 from the germline V gene are SGHTA and FQGNSA. Only in-frame clones appear in the TCRdb table, and some are missing; sequencing was by immunoSEQ multiplex PCR. The data contain fewer than 75,000 clones, 85% to 95% of them seen just once; the ten biggest clones take up around 3.5%. Source: peripheral blood, taken after pregnancy. The chain recombines TRBV7-2 with TRBJ2-7; 11 nucleotides line up with TRBD2. This receptor was obtained from a female donor in good health, enrolled as a control in a pregnancy study. The CDR3 spells CASSLTSGGYEQYF. The CDR3 bases are TGTGCCAGCAGCTTAACTAGCGGGGGTTACGAGCAGTACTTC. The whole variable domain, filled in from reference TRBV7-2 and TRBJ2-7, reads GAGVSQSPSNKVTEKGKDVELRCDPISGHTALYWYRQSLGQGLEFLIYFQGNSAPDKSGLPSDRFSAERTGGSVSTLTIQRTQQEDSAVYLCASSLTSGGYEQYFGPGTRLTVT.